This T cell receptor (beta chain) originates from a study of blood T cells in healthy people across ages. About the research overall: Capturing about one barcoded beta molecule per two T cells was achieved by template switching.

A second PCR of 7 to 11 cycles used a sample-barcoded 5' primer and a J-beta primer mix. TCRdb recomputed calls from the 5' RACE reads with MiXCR, one row per CDR3 protein. The sample lists about 1.7 million distinct CDR3 sequences; 28% were seen once. This CDR3 is 15 amino acids long. Germline-derived CDR1 and CDR2 are WSHSY and SAAADI. The J segment lost 6 bases and the V segment lost 4 bases, leaving 9 bases of the junction unmatched. This clonotype has ten or more counts. The chain combines TRBV10-2 with TRBJ1-5; TRBD1 matches at 7 bases. The sequence was collected from a woman aged 30 to 39 in good health. Sequences were obtained from blood. The CDR3 sequence: CASSVGQAWGQPQHF. The CDR3 DNA reads TGCGCCAGCAGTGTCGGACAGGCTTGGGGTCAGCCCCAGCATTTT.